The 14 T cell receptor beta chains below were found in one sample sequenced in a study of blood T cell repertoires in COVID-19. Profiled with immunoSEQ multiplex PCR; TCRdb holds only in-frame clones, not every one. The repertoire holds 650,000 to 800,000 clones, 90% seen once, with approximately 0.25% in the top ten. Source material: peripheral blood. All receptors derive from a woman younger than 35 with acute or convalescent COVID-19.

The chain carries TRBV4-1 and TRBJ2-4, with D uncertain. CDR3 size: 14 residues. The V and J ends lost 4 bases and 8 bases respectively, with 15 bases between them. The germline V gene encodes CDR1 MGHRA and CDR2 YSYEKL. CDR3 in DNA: TGCGCCAGCAGCCCACTTAGAGGCCTCGACATTCAGTACTTC. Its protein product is CASSPLRGLDIQYF.

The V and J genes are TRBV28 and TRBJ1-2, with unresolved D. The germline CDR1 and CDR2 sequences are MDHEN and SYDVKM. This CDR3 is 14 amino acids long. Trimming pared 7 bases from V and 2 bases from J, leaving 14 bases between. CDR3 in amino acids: CASIEGSQNYGYTF. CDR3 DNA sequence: TGTGCCAGCATTGAGGGTTCGCAGAACTATGGCTACACCTTC.

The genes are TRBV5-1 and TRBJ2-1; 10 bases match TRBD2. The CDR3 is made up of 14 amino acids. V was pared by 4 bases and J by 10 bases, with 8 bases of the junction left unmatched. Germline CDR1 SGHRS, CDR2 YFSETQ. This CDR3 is CASSSSSGGREQFF. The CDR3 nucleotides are TGCGCCAGCAGCAGTTCTAGCGGGGGACGCGAGCAGTTCTTC.

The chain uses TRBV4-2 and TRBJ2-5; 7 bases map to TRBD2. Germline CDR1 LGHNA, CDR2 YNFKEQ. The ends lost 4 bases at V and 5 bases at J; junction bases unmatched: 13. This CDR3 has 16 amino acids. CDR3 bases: TGTGCCAGCAGCCGAATCTCGACTAGCCGACGGGAGACCCAGTACTTC. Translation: CASSRISTSRRETQYF.

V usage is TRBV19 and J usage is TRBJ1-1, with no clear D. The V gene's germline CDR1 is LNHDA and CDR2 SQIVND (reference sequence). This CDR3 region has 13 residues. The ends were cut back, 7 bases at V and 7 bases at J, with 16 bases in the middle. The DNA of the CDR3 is TGTGCCAGTACCTACGCTCAGTACAGTGAAGCTTTCTTT. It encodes CASTYAQYSEAFF.

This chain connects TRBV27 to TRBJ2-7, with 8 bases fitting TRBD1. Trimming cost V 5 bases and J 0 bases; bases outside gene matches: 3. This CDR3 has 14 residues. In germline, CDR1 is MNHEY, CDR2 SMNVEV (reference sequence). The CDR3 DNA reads TGTGCCAGCAGTGGACAGGGCCCCTCCTACGAGCAGTACTTC. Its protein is CASSGQGPSYEQYF.

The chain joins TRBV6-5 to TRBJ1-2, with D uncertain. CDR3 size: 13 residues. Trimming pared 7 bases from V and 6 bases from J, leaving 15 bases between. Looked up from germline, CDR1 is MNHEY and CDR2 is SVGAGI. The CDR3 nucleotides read TGTGCCAGCAAACGAAGACTTCTCGATGGCTACACCTTC. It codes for CASKRRLLDGYTF.

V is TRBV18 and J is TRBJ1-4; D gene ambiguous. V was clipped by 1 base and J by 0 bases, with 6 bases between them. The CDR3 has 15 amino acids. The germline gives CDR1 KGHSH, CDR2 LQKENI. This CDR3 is CASSPQPATNEKLFF. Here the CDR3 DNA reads TGTGCCAGCTCACCACAACCAGCAACTAATGAAAAACTGTTTTTT.

CDR3 sequence reads: CASSLARGRGSPLHF. The CDR3 DNA follows: TGCGCCAGCAGCTTGGCACGGGGTCGGGGTTCACCCCTCCACTTT. The chain couples TRBV5-1 to TRBJ1-6; D unclear. The CDR3 loop spans 15 amino acids. Germline lookup yields CDR1 SGHRS and CDR2 YFSETQ. Between the trimmed V and J ends, which lost 0 bases and 9 bases, there was a span of 13 bases.

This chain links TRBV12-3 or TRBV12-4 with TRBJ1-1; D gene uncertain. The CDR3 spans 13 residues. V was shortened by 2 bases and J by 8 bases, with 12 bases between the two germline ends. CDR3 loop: CASSLLSWPEAFF. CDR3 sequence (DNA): TGTGCCAGCAGTTTACTCTCCTGGCCCGAAGCTTTCTTT.

The CDR3 sequence is CASSLDRSYNEQFF. The CDR3 coding sequence is TGTGCCAGCAGTCTAGACCGCTCCTACAATGAGCAGTTCTTC. The rearrangement joins TRBV27 to TRBJ2-1; D not resolved. The CDR3 loop spans 14 amino acids. With 5 bases removed from V and 0 bases from J, the gap between germline ends came to 8 bases. The germline gives CDR1 MNHEY, CDR2 SMNVEV (reference sequence).

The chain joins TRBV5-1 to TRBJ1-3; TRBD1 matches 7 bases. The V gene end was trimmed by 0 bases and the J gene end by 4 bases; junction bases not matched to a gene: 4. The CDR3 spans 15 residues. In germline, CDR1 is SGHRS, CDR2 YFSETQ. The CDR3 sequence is CASSLVLGGGNTIYF. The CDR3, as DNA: TGCGCCAGCAGCTTGGTGTTAGGGGGCGGAAACACCATATATTTT.

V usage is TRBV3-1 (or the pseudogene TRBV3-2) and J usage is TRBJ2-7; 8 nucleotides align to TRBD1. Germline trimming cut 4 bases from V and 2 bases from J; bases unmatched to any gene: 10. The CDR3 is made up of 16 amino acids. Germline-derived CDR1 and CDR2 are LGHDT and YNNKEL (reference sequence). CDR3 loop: CASSRKGTGRPYEQYF. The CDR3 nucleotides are TGTGCCAGCAGCCGAAAAGGGACAGGCCGCCCCTACGAGCAGTACTTC.

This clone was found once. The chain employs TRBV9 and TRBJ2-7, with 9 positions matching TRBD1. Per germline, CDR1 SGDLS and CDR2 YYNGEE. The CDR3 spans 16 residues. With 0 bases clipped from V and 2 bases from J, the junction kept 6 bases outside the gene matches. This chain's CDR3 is CASSVAKDRGTYEQYF. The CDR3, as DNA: TGTGCCAGCAGCGTAGCTAAGGACAGGGGAACCTACGAGCAGTACTTC.